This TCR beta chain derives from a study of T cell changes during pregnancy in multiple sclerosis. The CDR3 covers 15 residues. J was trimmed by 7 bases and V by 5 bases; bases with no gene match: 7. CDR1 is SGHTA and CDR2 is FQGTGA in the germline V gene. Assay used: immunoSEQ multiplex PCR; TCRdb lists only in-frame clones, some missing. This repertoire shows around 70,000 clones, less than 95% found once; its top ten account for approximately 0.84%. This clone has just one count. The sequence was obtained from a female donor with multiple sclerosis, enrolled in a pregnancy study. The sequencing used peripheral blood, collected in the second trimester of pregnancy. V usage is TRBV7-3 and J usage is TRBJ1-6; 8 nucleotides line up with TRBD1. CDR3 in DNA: TGTGCCAGCAGCACGACAGGGGCGCAAAATTCACCCCTCCACTTT. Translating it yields CASSTTGAQNSPLHF.